The 16 T cell receptor beta chains below were found in one sample sequenced in a study of blood T cell repertoires in COVID-19. Produced via immunoSEQ multiplex PCR; TCRdb's table is partial and in-frame only. Among 60,000 to 85,000 clones listed, roughly 84% were seen once. The sample comprised peripheral blood. Source of these receptors: a man between 60 and 70 years old with COVID-19, enrolled during active disease.

A single count supports this clone. The V and J genes are TRBV3-1 (or the pseudogene TRBV3-2) and TRBJ2-3; 11 bases fit TRBD2. CDR1 is LGHDT and CDR2 is YNNKEL in the germline V gene (reference sequence). The CDR3 totals 14 residues. V dropped 4 bases and J dropped 14; count of bases not matched to a gene: 11. The CDR3 loop is CASSPGLADKRGYF. The CDR3 DNA reads TGTGCCAGCAGCCCGGGACTAGCGGATAAAAGGGGGTATTTT.

This chain connects TRBV30 to TRBJ2-1; 10 bases agree with TRBD2. CDR3 size: 12 residues. The V gene's germline CDR1 is GTSNPN and CDR2 SVGIG (reference sequence). The V and J ends lost 1 base and 13 bases, in that order; junction bases with no gene match: 4. The CDR3 spells CAWSDLAGVQFF. Here the CDR3 DNA reads TGTGCCTGGAGTGATCTAGCGGGGGTACAGTTCTTC.

The rearrangement links TRBV19 to TRBJ2-7; D possibly corresponds to TRBD2 (5 bases). The CDR3 is 14 amino acids. CDR1 LNHDA and CDR2 SQIVND come from the germline V gene (reference sequence). Trimming cost V 3 bases and J 0 bases, with 9 bases left between them. The CDR3 DNA follows: TGTGCCAGTAGTATGTCTAGCAGCTCCTACGAGCAGTACTTC. Amino acids: CASSMSSSSYEQYF.

The gene calls are TRBV19 and TRBJ2-5; D is unresolved. CDR1 is LNHDA, CDR2 SQIVND, per germline (reference sequence). V lost 2 bases, J lost 5 bases, and 3 bases lay in between. This CDR3 has 11 residues. The CDR3 region is CASSILETQYF. CDR3 sequence (DNA): TGTGCCAGTAGTATACTTGAGACCCAGTACTTC.

This chain uses TRBV12-3 or TRBV12-4 with TRBJ1-2, with D perhaps TRBD1 (5 bases). The CDR3 is 13 residues long. V was clipped by 7 bases and J by 6 bases, with 15 bases between them. The CDR3 loop reads CASKGNPRDGYTF. The CDR3 bases are TGTGCCAGCAAGGGAAACCCCAGGGATGGCTACACCTTC.

The table lists this clone with a count of one. This sequence joins TRBV12-3 or TRBV12-4 and TRBJ1-2; 8 nucleotides line up with TRBD1. The CDR3 is 13 amino acids. V lost 1 base and J lost 8; bases outside the gene matches: 3. CDR3 sequence: CASSLGTGTGYTF. In nucleotides, the CDR3 is TGTGCCAGCAGTTTAGGGACAGGGACCGGCTACACCTTC.

J is TRBJ2-7 and V is TRBV5-1; TRBD1 matches 8 bases. The CDR3 is made up of 14 amino acids. The junction had 9 bases not matched to a gene; V was cut back by 3 bases and J by 7 bases. Germline CDR1 is SGHRS and CDR2 is YFSETQ. The CDR3 sequence is CASSSGQEGREQYF. For the CDR3, the DNA is TGCGCCAGCAGCTCGGGACAGGAGGGGAGGGAGCAGTACTTC.

This chain links TRBV2 with TRBJ1-1; the D gene is possibly TRBD1 (6 bases). CDR3 length: 15 residues. In germline, CDR1 is SNHLY, CDR2 FYNNEI. Deletions cut 2 bases from V and 0 bases from J, with 10 bases between. The CDR3 DNA reads TGTGCCAGCAGTGAAATCGGGACATTGAACACTGAAGCTTTCTTT. Residues: CASSEIGTLNTEAFF.

In its sample, this clone was seen a few times. This rearrangement joins TRBV12-5 to TRBJ2-1, with D perhaps matching TRBD2 (5 bases). The V gene lost 1 base and the J gene lost 5 bases, with 18 bases spanning the gap. The CDR3 contains 17 residues. Germline values: CDR1 LGHNT, CDR2 FRNRAP. The CDR3 loop is CASGLAESWEPDNEQFF. In nucleotides, the CDR3 is TGTGCTAGTGGTTTGGCCGAATCCTGGGAGCCCGACAATGAGCAGTTCTTC.

The chain joins TRBV3-1 (or the pseudogene TRBV3-2) to TRBJ1-2; 9 bases are a match to TRBD1. The CDR3 has 14 amino acids. The germline CDR1 and CDR2 sequences are LGHDT and YNNKEL (reference sequence). The V and J ends lost 4 bases and 7 bases, in that order; junction bases with no gene match: 7. CDR3 sequence reads: CASSRGQGRGGYTF. CDR3 coding DNA: TGTGCCAGCAGCCGGGGACAGGGCAGAGGTGGCTACACCTTC.

This chain links TRBV7-9 with TRBJ1-2; TRBD1 agrees at 8 bases. CDR3 size: 17 residues. Germline lookup yields CDR1 SEHNR and CDR2 FQNEAQ (reference sequence). J gave up 3 bases and V 5 bases, and 14 bases lay outside the gene matches. This chain's CDR3 is CASSEPRQGIGDYGYTF. The CDR3 DNA sequence: TGTGCCAGCAGCGAACCCCGACAGGGGATCGGTGACTATGGCTACACCTTC.

The chain's CDR3 is CAWSENRADEQFF. The CDR3, as DNA: TGTGCCTGGAGCGAGAACAGGGCGGATGAGCAGTTCTTC. The chain couples TRBV30 to TRBJ2-1; D might be TRBD1 (6 bases). Trimming removed 3 bases at V and 8 bases at J, with 14 bases between. This CDR3 is 13 amino acids long. CDR1 and CDR2 (germline): GTSNPN, SVGIG (reference sequence). The full variable domain, in which reference TRBV30 and TRBJ2-1 provide the parts outside the CDR3, is SQTIHQWPATLVQPVGSPLSLECTVEGTSNPNLYWYRQAAGRGLQLLFYSVGIGQISSEVPQNLSASRPQDRQFILSSKKLLLSDSGFYLCAWSENRADEQFFGPGTRLTVL.

The chain links TRBV11-3 to TRBJ2-3, with D hard to call. V was cut by 2 bases and J by 0 bases, with 9 bases left in between. Germline CDR1 reads SGHNT; CDR2 reads YENEEA. The CDR3 is made up of 15 amino acids. The CDR3 protein is CASSLFRSSTDTQYF. The CDR3 coding sequence is TGTGCCAGCAGCTTATTCCGGTCTAGCACAGATACGCAGTATTTT.

The table lists this clone with a few counts. The chain uses TRBV18 and TRBJ1-6; D is unresolved. Per the germline V gene, CDR1 is KGHSH and CDR2 is LQKENI. The CDR3 has 17 amino acids. Deletions cut 2 bases from V and 0 bases from J, with 11 bases between. The chain's CDR3 is CASSPSVLSSYNSPLHF. For the CDR3, the DNA is TGTGCCAGCTCACCATCGGTTCTGAGCTCCTATAATTCACCCCTCCACTTT.

The J gene is TRBJ1-2, the V gene TRBV12-3 or TRBV12-4; TRBD1 is a possible D gene (6 bases). Trimming took off 5 bases at V and 3 bases at J, with 10 bases between the two ends. The CDR3 spans 13 residues. The chain's CDR3 is CASSPTGDYGYTF. The CDR3 nucleotides read TGTGCCAGCAGTCCGACAGGAGACTATGGCTACACCTTC.

This chain links TRBV12-3 or TRBV12-4 with TRBJ1-1; 8 nucleotides align to TRBD1. This CDR3 has 12 residues. After removal of 8 bases from V and 7 bases from J, the junction contained 6 bases not matched to a gene. In nucleotides, the CDR3 is TGTGCCAGCGGACAGGGTTGGAGTGAAGCTTTCTTT. Amino acid sequence: CASGQGWSEAFF.